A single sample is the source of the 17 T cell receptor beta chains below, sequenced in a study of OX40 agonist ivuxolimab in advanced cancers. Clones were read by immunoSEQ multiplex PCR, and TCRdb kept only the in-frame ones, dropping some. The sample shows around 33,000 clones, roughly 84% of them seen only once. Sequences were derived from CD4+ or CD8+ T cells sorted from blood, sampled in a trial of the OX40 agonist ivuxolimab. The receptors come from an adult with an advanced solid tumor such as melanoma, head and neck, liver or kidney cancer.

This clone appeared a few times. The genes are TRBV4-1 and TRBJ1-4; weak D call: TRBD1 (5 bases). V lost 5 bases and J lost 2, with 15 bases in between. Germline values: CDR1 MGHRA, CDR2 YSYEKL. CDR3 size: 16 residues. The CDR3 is CASSTGRGGTNEKLFF. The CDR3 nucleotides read TGCGCCAGCAGCACGGGGCGGGGAGGGACTAATGAAAAACTGTTTTTT.

CDR3 in amino acids: CASSQDVPGGGDEQYF. In DNA form, the CDR3 reads TGCGCCAGCAGCCAAGATGTTCCCGGGGGAGGCGACGAGCAGTACTTC. The chain recombines TRBV4-3 with TRBJ2-7, with TRBD2 as a possible D gene (6 bases). The CDR3 runs to 16 residues. V was cut by 0 bases and J by 5 bases, with 17 bases left in between. CDR1 and CDR2 (germline): LGHNA, YSLEER.

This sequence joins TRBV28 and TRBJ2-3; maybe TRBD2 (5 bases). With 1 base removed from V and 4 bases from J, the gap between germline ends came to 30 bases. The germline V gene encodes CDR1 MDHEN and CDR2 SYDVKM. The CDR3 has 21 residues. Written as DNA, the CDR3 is TGTGCCAGCAGTTTATCCCACGGCAAGTATTTTAGCGAGGCCCCCTCAGATACGCAGTATTTT. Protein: CASSLSHGKYFSEAPSDTQYF. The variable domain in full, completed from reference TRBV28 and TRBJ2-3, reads DVKVTQSSRYLVKRTGEKVFLECVQDMDHENMFWYRQDPGLGLRLIYFSYDVKMKEKGDIPEGYSVSREKKERFSLILESASTNQTSMYLCASSLSHGKYFSEAPSDTQYFGPGTRLTVL.

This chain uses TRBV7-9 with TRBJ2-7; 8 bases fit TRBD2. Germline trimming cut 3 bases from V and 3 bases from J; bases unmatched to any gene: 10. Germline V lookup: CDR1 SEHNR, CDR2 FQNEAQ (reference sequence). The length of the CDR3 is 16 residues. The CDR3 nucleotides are TGTGCCAGCAGCTTCGGGAGCGGGAGTGGTAGCTACGAGCAGTACTTC. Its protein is CASSFGSGSGSYEQYF.

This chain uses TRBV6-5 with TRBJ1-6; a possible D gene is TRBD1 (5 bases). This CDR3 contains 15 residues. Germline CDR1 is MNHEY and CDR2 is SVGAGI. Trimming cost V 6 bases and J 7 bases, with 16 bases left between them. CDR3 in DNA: TGTGCCAGCAGGGGGGGGGTTAGTGGAAATTCACCCCTCCACTTT. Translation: CASRGGVSGNSPLHF.

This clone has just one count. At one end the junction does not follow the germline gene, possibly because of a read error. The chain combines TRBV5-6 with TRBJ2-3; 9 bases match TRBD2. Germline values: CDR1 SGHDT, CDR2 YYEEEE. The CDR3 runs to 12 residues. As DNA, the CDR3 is TGTGCCAGCAGCATTAGCGGGGGCCCAAGTATTTTT. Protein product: CASSISGGPSIF.

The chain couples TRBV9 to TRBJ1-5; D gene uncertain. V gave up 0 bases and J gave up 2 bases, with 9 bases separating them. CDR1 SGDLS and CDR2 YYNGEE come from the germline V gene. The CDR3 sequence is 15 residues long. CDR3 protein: CASSVDGNRNQPQHF. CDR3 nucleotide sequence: TGTGCCAGCAGCGTAGATGGAAATCGCAATCAGCCCCAGCATTTT.

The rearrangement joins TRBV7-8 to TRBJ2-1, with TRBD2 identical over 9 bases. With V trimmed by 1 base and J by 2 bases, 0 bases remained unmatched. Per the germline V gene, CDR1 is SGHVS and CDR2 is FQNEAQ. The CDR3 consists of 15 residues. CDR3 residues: CASSLGTSAYNEQFF. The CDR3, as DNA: TGTGCCAGCAGCTTAGGGACTAGCGCCTACAATGAGCAGTTCTTC.

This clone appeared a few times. This chain's CDR3 is CASSLNLGQGSYNEQFF. As DNA, the CDR3 is TGTGCCAGCAGCTTAAACCTCGGACAGGGCTCCTACAATGAGCAGTTCTTC. The rearrangement uses TRBV7-3 and TRBJ2-1; TRBD1 agrees at 8 bases. The CDR3 extends over 17 amino acids. Germline V gene sequence: CDR1 SGHTA, CDR2 FQGTGA. V shed 1 base, J shed 0 bases, and the junction held 5 bases outside the gene matches.

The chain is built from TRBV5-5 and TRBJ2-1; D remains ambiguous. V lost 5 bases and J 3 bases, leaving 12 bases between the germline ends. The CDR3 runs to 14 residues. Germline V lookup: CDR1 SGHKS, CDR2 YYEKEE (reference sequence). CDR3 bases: TGTGCCAGCAGTCAACTCCGGTTCTACAATGAGCAGTTCTTC. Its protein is CASSQLRFYNEQFF. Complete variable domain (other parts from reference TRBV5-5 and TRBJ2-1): DAGVTQSPTHLIKTRGQQVTLRCSPISGHKSVSWYQQVLGQGPQFIFQYYEKEERGRGNFPDRFSARQFPNYSSELNVNALLLGDSALYLCASSQLRFYNEQFFGPGTRLTVL.

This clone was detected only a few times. CDR3 in DNA: TGTGCCAGCAGTTACCCGGGACAGGATCAGCCCCAGCATTTT. Translation: CASSYPGQDQPQHF. V and J are TRBV6-6 and TRBJ1-5; the match to TRBD1 covers 8 bases. This CDR3 spans 14 amino acids. CDR1 is MNHNY, CDR2 SVGAGI, per germline (reference sequence). V lost 2 bases, J lost 5 bases, and 2 bases stayed unmatched.

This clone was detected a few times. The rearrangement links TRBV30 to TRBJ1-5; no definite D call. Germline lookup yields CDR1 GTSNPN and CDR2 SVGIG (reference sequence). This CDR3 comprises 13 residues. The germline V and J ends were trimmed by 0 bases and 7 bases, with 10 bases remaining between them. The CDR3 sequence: CAWSVGYGQPQHF. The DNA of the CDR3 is TGTGCCTGGAGTGTAGGCTACGGACAGCCCCAGCATTTT.

The CDR3 region has the DNA TGTGCCAGCAGCTTCATGGCATATGAGCAGTTCTTC. This sequence encodes CASSFMAYEQFF. The genes are TRBV7-9 and TRBJ2-1; D is undetermined. The V end was cut by 3 bases, the J end by 8 bases, with 8 bases between. Looked up from germline, CDR1 is SEHNR and CDR2 is FQNEAQ (reference sequence). The CDR3 is made up of 12 amino acids.

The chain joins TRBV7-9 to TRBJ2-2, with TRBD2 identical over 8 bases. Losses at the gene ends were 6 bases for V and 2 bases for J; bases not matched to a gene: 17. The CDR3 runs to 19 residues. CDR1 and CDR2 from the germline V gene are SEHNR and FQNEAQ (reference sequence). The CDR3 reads CASSLPPPVSGVNTGELFF. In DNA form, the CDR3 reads TGTGCCAGCAGTTTACCGCCCCCCGTTAGCGGGGTAAACACCGGGGAGCTGTTTTTT.

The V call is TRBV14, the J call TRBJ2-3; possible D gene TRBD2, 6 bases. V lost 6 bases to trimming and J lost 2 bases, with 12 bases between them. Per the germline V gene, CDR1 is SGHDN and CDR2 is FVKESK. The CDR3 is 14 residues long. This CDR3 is CASSGLMHTDTQYF. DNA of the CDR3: TGTGCCAGCAGTGGACTAATGCACACAGATACGCAGTATTTT.

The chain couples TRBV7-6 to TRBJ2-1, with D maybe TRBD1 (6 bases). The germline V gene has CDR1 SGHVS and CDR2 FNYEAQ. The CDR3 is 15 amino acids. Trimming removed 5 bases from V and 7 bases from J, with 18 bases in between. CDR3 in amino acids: CASSQRVAGANEQFF. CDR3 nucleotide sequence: TGTGCCAGCAGCCAACGAGTGGCAGGGGCGAATGAGCAGTTCTTC.

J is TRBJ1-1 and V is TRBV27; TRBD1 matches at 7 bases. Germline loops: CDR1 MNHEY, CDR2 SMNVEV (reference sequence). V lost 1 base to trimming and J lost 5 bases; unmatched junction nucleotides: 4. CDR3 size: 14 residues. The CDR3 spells CASSLLAGGTEAFF. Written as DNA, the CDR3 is TGTGCCAGCAGTTTATTAGCAGGGGGAACTGAAGCTTTCTTT.